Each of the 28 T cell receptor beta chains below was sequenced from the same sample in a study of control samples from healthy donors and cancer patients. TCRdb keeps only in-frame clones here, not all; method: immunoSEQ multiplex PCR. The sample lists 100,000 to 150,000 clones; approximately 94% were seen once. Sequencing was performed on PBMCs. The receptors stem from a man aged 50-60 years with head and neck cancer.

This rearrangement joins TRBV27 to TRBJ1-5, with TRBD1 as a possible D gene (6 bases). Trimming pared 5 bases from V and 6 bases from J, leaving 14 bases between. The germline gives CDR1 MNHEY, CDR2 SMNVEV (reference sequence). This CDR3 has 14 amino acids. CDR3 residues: CASSALGRGQPQHF. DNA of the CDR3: TGTGCCAGCAGTGCGCTGGGCAGGGGTCAGCCCCAGCATTTT.

CDR3 sequence: CASSYSAISNTEAFF. CDR3 nucleotides: TGTGCCAGCAGTTACTCCGCGATAAGCAACACTGAAGCTTTCTTT. V usage is TRBV6-2 or TRBV6-3 and J usage is TRBJ1-1; D is unclear. The V gene's germline CDR1 is MNHEY and CDR2 SVGEGT. The CDR3 is 15 residues long. The germline V and J ends were trimmed by 0 bases and 2 bases, with 10 bases remaining between them.

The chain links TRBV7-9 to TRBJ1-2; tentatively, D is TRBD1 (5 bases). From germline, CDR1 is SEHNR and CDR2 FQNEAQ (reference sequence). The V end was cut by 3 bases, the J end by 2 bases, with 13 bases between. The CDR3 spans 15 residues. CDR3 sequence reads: CASSFRQTVNYGYTF. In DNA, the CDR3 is TGTGCCAGCAGCTTTAGACAGACAGTCAACTATGGCTACACCTTC.

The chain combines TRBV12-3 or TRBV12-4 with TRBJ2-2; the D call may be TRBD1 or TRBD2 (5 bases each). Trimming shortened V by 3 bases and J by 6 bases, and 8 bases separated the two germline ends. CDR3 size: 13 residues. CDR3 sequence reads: CASSLQGPGELFF. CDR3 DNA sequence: TGTGCCAGCAGTTTGCAGGGACCCGGGGAGCTGTTTTTT.

In nucleotides, the CDR3 is TGTGCCAGCAGTTACCTCCCGGCCTATGGCTACACCTTC. This gives the protein CASSYLPAYGYTF. The chain recombines TRBV6-5 with TRBJ1-2; no reliable D call. There are 13 residues in the CDR3. The ends were cut back, 2 bases at V and 4 bases at J, with 8 bases in the middle. CDR1 MNHEY and CDR2 SVGAGI come from the germline V gene.

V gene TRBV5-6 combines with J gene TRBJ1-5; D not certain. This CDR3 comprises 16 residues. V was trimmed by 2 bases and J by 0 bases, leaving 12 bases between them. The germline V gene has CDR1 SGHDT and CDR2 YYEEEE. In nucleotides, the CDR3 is TGTGCCAGCAGCTTACGAGGGATCTATAGCAATCAGCCCCAGCATTTT. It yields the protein CASSLRGIYSNQPQHF.

DNA of the CDR3: TGTGCCAGTAAGAGGGCGGGCCCGACCGGAGAGACCCAGTACTTC. This encodes CASKRAGPTGETQYF. The chain couples TRBV19 to TRBJ2-5, with D perhaps TRBD2 (5 bases). Germline CDR1 reads LNHDA; CDR2 reads SQIVND (reference sequence). The V gene lost 7 bases and the J gene lost 4 bases, with 19 bases spanning the gap. The CDR3 covers 15 residues.

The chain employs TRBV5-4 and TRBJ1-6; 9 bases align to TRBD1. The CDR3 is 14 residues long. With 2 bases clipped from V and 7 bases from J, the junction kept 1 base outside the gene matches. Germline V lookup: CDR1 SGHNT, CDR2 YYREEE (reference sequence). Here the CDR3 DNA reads TGTGCCAGCAGCTTCGGACAGGGGAATTCACCCCTCCACTTT. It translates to CASSFGQGNSPLHF. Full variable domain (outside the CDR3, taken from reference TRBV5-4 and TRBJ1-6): ETGVTQSPTHLIKTRGQQVTLRCSSQSGHNTVSWYQQALGQGPQFIFQYYREEENGRGNFPPRFSGLQFPNYSSELNVNALELDDSALYLCASSFGQGNSPLHFGNGTRLTVT.

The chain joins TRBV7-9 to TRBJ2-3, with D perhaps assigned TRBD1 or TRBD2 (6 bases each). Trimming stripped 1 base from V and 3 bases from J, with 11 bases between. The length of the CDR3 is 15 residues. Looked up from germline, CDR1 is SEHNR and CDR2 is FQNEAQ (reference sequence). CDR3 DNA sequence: TGTGCCAGCAGCTTAGAAGGGGGGCCAACAGATACGCAGTATTTT. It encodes CASSLEGGPTDTQYF.

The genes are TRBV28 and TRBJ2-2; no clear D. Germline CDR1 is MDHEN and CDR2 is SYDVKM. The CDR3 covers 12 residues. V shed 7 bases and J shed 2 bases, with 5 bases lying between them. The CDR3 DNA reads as TGTGCCAGCAACCAAAACACCGGGGAGCTGTTTTTT. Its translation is CASNQNTGELFF.

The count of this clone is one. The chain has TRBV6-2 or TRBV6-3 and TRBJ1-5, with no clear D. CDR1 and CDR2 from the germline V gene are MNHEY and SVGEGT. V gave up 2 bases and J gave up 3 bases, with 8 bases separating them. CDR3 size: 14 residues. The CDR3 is CASSYDAFNQPQHF. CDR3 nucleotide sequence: TGTGCCAGCAGTTACGACGCCTTCAATCAGCCCCAGCATTTT.

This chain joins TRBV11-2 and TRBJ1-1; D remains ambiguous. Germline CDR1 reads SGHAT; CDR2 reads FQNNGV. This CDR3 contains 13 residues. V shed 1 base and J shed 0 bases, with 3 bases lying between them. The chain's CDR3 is CASSLGMNTEAFF. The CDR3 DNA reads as TGTGCCAGCAGCTTAGGTATGAACACTGAAGCTTTCTTT.

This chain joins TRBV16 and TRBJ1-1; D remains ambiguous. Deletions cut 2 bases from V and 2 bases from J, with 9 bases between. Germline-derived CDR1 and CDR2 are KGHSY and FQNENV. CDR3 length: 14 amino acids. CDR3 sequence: CASSQRQSNTEAFF. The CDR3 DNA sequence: TGTGCCAGCAGCCAACGGCAGTCCAACACTGAAGCTTTCTTT.

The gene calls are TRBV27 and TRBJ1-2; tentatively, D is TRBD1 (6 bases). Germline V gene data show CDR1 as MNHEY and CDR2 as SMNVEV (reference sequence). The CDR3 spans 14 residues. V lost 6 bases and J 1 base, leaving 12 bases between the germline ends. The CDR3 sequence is CASRPLDSNYGYTF. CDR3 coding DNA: TGTGCCAGCAGGCCCTTGGACAGTAACTATGGCTACACCTTC.

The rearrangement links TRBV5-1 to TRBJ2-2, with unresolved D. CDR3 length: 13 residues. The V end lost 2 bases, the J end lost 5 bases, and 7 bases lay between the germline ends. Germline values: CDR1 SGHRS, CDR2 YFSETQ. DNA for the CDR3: TGCGCCAGCAGCTTATGGGAAACCGGGGAGCTGTTTTTT. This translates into CASSLWETGELFF.

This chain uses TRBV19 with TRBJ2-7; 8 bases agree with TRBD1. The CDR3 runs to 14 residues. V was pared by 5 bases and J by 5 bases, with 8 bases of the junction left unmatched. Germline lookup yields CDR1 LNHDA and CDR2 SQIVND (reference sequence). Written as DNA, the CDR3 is TGTGCCAGTAGTGTGTCGGACAGGGTCAACGAGCAGTACTTC. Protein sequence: CASSVSDRVNEQYF.

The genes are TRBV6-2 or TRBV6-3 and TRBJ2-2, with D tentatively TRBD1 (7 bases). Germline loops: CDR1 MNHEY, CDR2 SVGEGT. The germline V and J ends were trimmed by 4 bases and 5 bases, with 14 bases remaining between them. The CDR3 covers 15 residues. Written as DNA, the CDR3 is TGTGCCAGCAGTTCTCAGGGGGGCCGAACCGGGGAGCTGTTTTTT. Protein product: CASSSQGGRTGELFF.

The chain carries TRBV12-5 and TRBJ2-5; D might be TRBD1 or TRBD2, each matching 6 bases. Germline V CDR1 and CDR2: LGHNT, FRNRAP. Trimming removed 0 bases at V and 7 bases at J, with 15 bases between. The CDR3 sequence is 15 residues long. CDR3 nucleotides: TGTGCTAGTGGTTTGGTTGACGGGGGCCGGGCGACCCAGTACTTC. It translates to CASGLVDGGRATQYF. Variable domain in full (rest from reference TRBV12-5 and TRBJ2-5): DARVTQTPRHKVTEMGQEVTMRCQPILGHNTVFWYRQTMMQGLELLAYFRNRAPLDDSGMPKDRFSAEMPDATLATLKIQPSEPRDSAVYFCASGLVDGGRATQYFGPGTRLLVL.

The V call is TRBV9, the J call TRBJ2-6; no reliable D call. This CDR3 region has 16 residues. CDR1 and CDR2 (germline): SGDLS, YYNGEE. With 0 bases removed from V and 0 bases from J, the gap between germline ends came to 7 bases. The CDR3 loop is CASSVDMFSGANVLTF. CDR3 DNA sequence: TGTGCCAGCAGCGTAGATATGTTCTCTGGGGCCAACGTCCTGACTTTC. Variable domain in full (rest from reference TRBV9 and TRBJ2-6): DSGVTQTPKHLITATGQRVTLRCSPRSGDLSVYWYQQSLDQGLQFLIQYYNGEERAKGNILERFSAQQFPDLHSELNLSSLELGDSALYFCASSVDMFSGANVLTFGAGSRLTVL.

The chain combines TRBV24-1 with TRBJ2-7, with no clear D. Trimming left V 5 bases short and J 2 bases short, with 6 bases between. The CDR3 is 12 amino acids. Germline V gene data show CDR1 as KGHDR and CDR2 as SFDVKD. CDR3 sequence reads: CATSAGPYEQYF. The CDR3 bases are TGTGCCACCAGTGCCGGGCCCTACGAGCAGTACTTC.

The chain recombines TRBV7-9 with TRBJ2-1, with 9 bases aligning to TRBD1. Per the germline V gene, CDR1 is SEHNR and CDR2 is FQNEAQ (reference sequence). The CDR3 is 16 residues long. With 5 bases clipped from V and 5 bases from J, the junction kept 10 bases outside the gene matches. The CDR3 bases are TGTGCCAGCAGCACTTCCGGGACAGGGTCCAACAATGAGCAGTTCTTC. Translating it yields CASSTSGTGSNNEQFF.

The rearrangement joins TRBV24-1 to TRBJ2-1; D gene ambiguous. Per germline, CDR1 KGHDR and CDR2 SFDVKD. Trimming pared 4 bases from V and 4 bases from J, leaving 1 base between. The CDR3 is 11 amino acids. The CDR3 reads CATSEYNEQFF. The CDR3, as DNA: TGTGCCACCAGTGAGTACAATGAGCAGTTCTTC.

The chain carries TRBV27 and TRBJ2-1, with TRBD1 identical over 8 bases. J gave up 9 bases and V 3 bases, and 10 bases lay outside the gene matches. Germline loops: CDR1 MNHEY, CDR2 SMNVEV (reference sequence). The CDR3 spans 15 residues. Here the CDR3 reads CASSFYPDRVSEQFF. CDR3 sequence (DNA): TGTGCCAGCAGTTTTTACCCGGACAGGGTGAGTGAGCAGTTCTTC.

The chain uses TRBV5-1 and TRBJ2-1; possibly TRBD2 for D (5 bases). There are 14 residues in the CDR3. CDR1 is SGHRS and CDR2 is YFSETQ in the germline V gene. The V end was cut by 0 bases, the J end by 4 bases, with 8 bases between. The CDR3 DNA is TGCGCCAGCAGCTTGGGAGGGCCATACAATGAGCAGTTCTTC. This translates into CASSLGGPYNEQFF. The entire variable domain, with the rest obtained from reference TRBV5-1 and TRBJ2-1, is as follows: KAGVTQTPRYLIKTRGQQVTLSCSPISGHRSVSWYQQTPGQGLQFLFEYFSETQRNKGNFPGRFSGRQFSNSRSEMNVSTLELGDSALYLCASSLGGPYNEQFFGPGTRLTVL.

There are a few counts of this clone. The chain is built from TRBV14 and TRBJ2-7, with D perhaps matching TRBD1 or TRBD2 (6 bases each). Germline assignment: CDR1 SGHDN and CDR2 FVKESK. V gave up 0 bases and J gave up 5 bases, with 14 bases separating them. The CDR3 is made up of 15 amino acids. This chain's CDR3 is CASSQELGGLDEQYF. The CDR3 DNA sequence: TGTGCCAGCAGCCAAGAATTAGGGGGGCTAGACGAGCAGTACTTC.

Written as DNA, the CDR3 is TGTGCCAGCTCTCCTCCAGGGCGCGAGCAGTACTTC. Encoded protein: CASSPPGREQYF. J is TRBJ2-7 and V is TRBV5-5; tentatively, D is TRBD1 (5 bases). CDR1 is SGHKS, CDR2 YYEKEE, per germline (reference sequence). This CDR3 is built from 12 residues. Trimming shortened V by 7 bases and J by 6 bases, and 14 bases separated the two germline ends.

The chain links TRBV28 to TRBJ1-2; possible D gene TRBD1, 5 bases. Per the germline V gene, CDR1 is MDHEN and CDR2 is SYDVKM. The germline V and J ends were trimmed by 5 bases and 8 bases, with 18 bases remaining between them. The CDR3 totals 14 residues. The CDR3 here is CASSASWDGEGYTF. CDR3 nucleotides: TGTGCCAGCAGTGCATCGTGGGACGGAGAAGGCTACACCTTC.

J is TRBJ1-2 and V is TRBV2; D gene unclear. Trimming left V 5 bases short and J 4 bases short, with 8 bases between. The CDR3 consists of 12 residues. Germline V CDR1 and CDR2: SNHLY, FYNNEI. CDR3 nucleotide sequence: TGTGCCAGCAGTCCCCTTATCTATGGCTACACCTTC. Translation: CASSPLIYGYTF.